One and the same sample provided the 28 T cell receptor beta chains below, sequenced in a study of CD8+ T cells in alopecia areata. The treatment was: oral pan-JAK inhibitor, 5-10 mg twice daily. Investigators isolated RNA and reverse transcribed it into cDNA to act as the sequencing template. TCRdb's table, derived via immunoSEQ multiplex PCR, lists solely in-frame clones and lacks some. The repertoire holds about 140,000 clones, with about four fifths as singletons. The sample consisted of CD8+ T cells sorted from blood, taken at week 4, from a patient treated with tofacitinib. These TCRs come from a human donor with alopecia areata.

V usage is TRBV27 and J usage is TRBJ2-2, with D perhaps TRBD1 (6 bases). Between the trimmed V and J ends, which lost 5 bases and 1 base, there was a span of 11 bases. This CDR3 comprises 15 residues. Germline V gives CDR1 MNHEY, CDR2 SMNVEV (reference sequence). The CDR3 DNA reads TGTGCCAGCAGTATCACACAGGGGAACACCGGGGAGCTGTTTTTT. Its translation is CASSITQGNTGELFF.

This clone was counted a single time. V usage is TRBV18 and J usage is TRBJ2-1; no definite D call. Deletions cut 0 bases from V and 12 bases from J, with 12 bases between. Germline V CDR1 and CDR2: KGHSH, LQKENI. There are 13 residues in the CDR3. The CDR3 loop is CASSPPFSLGQFF. The CDR3 DNA sequence: TGTGCCAGCTCACCACCGTTTTCCCTCGGGCAGTTCTTC.

V is TRBV27 and J is TRBJ2-3; a possible D gene is TRBD2 (7 bases). CDR1 and CDR2 from the germline V gene are MNHEY and SMNVEV (reference sequence). Trimming cost V 5 bases and J 6 bases, with 21 bases left between them. This CDR3 region has 16 residues. CDR3 DNA sequence: TGTGCCAGCAGTCCCTTAGGGGGGGCCTACGCCGATACGCAGTATTTT. This encodes CASSPLGGAYADTQYF.

The chain is built from TRBV7-9 and TRBJ1-2, with 7 bases lining up with TRBD1. V lost 5 bases, J lost 3 bases, and 6 bases stayed unmatched. The CDR3 consists of 14 residues. The germline CDR1 and CDR2 sequences are SEHNR and FQNEAQ (reference sequence). The CDR3 DNA is TGTGCCAGCAGCGGAGGGACAGATTACTATGGCTACACCTTC. Amino acids: CASSGGTDYYGYTF.

This clone was found once. V is TRBV15 and J is TRBJ2-7; TRBD1 matches 10 bases. Germline values: CDR1 LNHNV, CDR2 YYDKDF (reference sequence). Trimming cost V 5 bases and J 6 bases; bases outside gene matches: 4. This CDR3 has 13 amino acids. CDR3 sequence: CATSWDRGGEQYF. The CDR3 coding sequence is TGTGCCACCAGCTGGGACAGGGGTGGCGAGCAGTACTTC.

The gene calls are TRBV29-1 and TRBJ2-5, with D hard to call. The CDR3 has 10 amino acids. V was clipped by 6 bases and J by 2 bases, with 4 bases between them. The germline gives CDR1 SQVTM, CDR2 ANQGSEA. The CDR3: CSVLQETQYF. CDR3 sequence (DNA): TGCAGCGTGTTACAAGAGACCCAGTACTTC.

The chain employs TRBV25-1 and TRBJ2-1; 8 nucleotides agree with TRBD2. Germline V gives CDR1 MGHDK, CDR2 SYGVNS. The CDR3 runs to 16 residues. Unmatched junction bases numbered 7, after V lost 4 bases and J lost 2 bases. In DNA, the CDR3 is TGTGCCAGCAGTGGGCTCGCGGGGGGTGCCTACAATGAGCAGTTCTTC. Amino acid sequence: CASSGLAGGAYNEQFF.

The chain links TRBV27 to TRBJ1-1, with no clear D. V was trimmed by 1 base and J by 1 base, leaving 10 bases between them. This CDR3 spans 15 amino acids. Germline V gene data show CDR1 as MNHEY and CDR2 as SMNVEV (reference sequence). CDR3 bases: TGTGCCAGCAGTTTATACATGACACAGAACACTGAAGCTTTCTTT. Protein product: CASSLYMTQNTEAFF.

The chain links TRBV5-1 to TRBJ1-2; no clear D gene. The CDR3 extends over 16 amino acids. The germline V gene encodes CDR1 SGHRS and CDR2 YFSETQ. Trimming removed 3 bases at V and 4 bases at J, with 19 bases between. CDR3 in DNA: TGCGCCAGCAGCTCGGGCGAGGGCAGCTCAATCTATGGCTACACCTTC. It codes for CASSSGEGSSIYGYTF.

In its sample, this clone was seen once. The CDR3 is CASSHLINEQFF. The CDR3, as DNA: TGCGCCAGCAGCCACCTTATCAATGAGCAGTTCTTC. The V gene is TRBV4-1, the J gene TRBJ2-1, with D unclear. CDR3 size: 12 residues. V lost 3 bases to trimming and J lost 6 bases, with 6 bases between them. Germline assignment: CDR1 MGHRA and CDR2 YSYEKL.

This clone was seen once. V gene TRBV30 combines with J gene TRBJ2-7; D assignment may be TRBD1 or TRBD2 (5 bases each). Germline CDR1 GTSNPN, CDR2 SVGIG (reference sequence). The CDR3 runs to 17 residues. Trimming pared 3 bases from V and 0 bases from J, leaving 21 bases between. In nucleotides, the CDR3 is TGTGCCTGGAGCGACGACCGGGACGCCACCCCCTCCTACGAGCAGTACTTC. Its translation: CAWSDDRDATPSYEQYF.

The V gene is TRBV6-1, the J gene TRBJ2-5; tentatively, D is TRBD1 (6 bases). Trimming shortened V by 8 bases and J by 8 bases, and 12 bases separated the two germline ends. The CDR3 extends over 11 amino acids. CDR1 and CDR2 (germline): MNHNS, SASEGT. CDR3 in DNA: TGTGCCAGCGAGTGGGGGCAAACCCAGTACTTC. It is translated as CASEWGQTQYF.

This rearrangement joins TRBV6-5 to TRBJ1-1; 7 bases are a match to TRBD1. Germline CDR1 is MNHEY and CDR2 is SVGAGI. The CDR3 loop spans 15 amino acids. The V and J ends lost 0 bases and 5 bases, in that order; junction bases with no gene match: 6. CDR3 region: CASSYSRSGGTEAFF. In DNA form, the CDR3 reads TGTGCCAGCAGTTACTCGAGGTCAGGGGGAACTGAAGCTTTCTTT.

The chain recombines TRBV7-8 with TRBJ2-3; perhaps TRBD1 as D (5 bases). Germline V gene lookup returns CDR1 SGHVS and CDR2 FQNEAQ. Trimming stripped 5 bases from V and 2 bases from J, with 14 bases between. This CDR3 has 15 residues. CDR3 in amino acids: CASSPGAGITDTQYF. The CDR3, as DNA: TGTGCCAGCAGCCCTGGGGCAGGAATCACAGATACGCAGTATTTT.

The V call is TRBV30, the J call TRBJ2-7; no reliable D call. Between the trimmed V and J ends, which lost 1 base and 2 bases, there was a span of 9 bases. The CDR3 has 13 residues. Germline-derived CDR1 and CDR2 are GTSNPN and SVGIG (reference sequence). The CDR3 protein is CAWSGVRAYEQYF. In DNA, the CDR3 is TGTGCCTGGAGTGGCGTAAGGGCCTACGAGCAGTACTTC.

This clone was found a few times. The chain has TRBV4-3 and TRBJ2-2; TRBD1 is a possible D gene (5 bases). The length of the CDR3 is 16 residues. Deletions cut 1 base from V and 0 bases from J, with 9 bases between. Germline values: CDR1 LGHNA, CDR2 YSLEER. Here the CDR3 reads CASSQVTDPNTGELFF. Written as DNA, the CDR3 is TGCGCCAGCAGCCAAGTGACAGATCCGAACACCGGGGAGCTGTTTTTT.

As regards this clone: The sample holds other DNA sequences that translate to the same CDR3. The chain combines TRBV7-9 with TRBJ1-6; D is unclear. Germline V gives CDR1 SEHNR, CDR2 FQNEAQ (reference sequence). The CDR3 has 12 amino acids. Trimming removed 1 base at V and 6 bases at J, with 1 base between. The CDR3 region is CASSLGNSPLHF. The CDR3 DNA reads as TGTGCCAGCAGCTTAGGTAATTCACCCCTCCACTTT.

This clone came up once. The genes are TRBV5-6 and TRBJ1-1; D not certain. CDR3 length equals 15 residues. V was clipped by 0 bases and J by 1 base, with 10 bases between them. CDR1 is SGHDT and CDR2 is YYEEEE in the germline V gene. CDR3 sequence (DNA): TGTGCCAGCAGCTTGGGTTCCGGCGCGAACACTGAAGCTTTCTTT. The encoded protein is CASSLGSGANTEAFF.

V gene TRBV9 combines with J gene TRBJ2-7; maybe TRBD2 (5 bases). CDR1 is SGDLS, CDR2 YYNGEE, per germline. The V gene lost 3 bases and the J gene lost 5 bases, with 18 bases spanning the gap. The length of the CDR3 is 15 residues. As DNA, the CDR3 is TGTGCCAGCAGCGACGGATCGGGAAACTTGGACGAGCAGTACTTC. Amino acid sequence: CASSDGSGNLDEQYF.

The V call is TRBV7-2, the J call TRBJ2-3, with TRBD2 identical over 11 bases. The CDR3 is made up of 16 amino acids. CDR1 and CDR2 from the germline V gene are SGHTA and FQGNSA. V lost 3 bases and J lost 1; bases outside the gene matches: 3. Here the CDR3 DNA reads TGTGCCAGCAGCTTTAGCGGGGGGGTTGGCACAGATACGCAGTATTTT. It encodes CASSFSGGVGTDTQYF.

The chain uses TRBV4-1 and TRBJ2-7; a possible D gene is TRBD2 (5 bases). Trimming cost V 4 bases and J 3 bases, with 13 bases left between them. This CDR3 has 14 amino acids. Germline CDR1 reads MGHRA; CDR2 reads YSYEKL. The chain's CDR3 is CASSLREANYEQYF. In DNA, the CDR3 is TGCGCCAGCAGCCTCCGGGAAGCTAACTACGAGCAGTACTTC.

This clone was counted a few times. The V gene is TRBV7-2, the J gene TRBJ2-1; D unclear. CDR1 is SGHTA, CDR2 FQGNSA, per germline. V lost 2 bases and J lost 9, with 5 bases in between. The CDR3 sequence is 11 residues long. CDR3 region: CASSLSLEQFF. The CDR3 coding sequence is TGTGCCAGCAGCTTATCCCTTGAGCAGTTCTTC. Supplemented by reference TRBV7-2 and TRBJ2-1, the full variable domain reads GAGVSQSPSNKVTEKGKDVELRCDPISGHTALYWYRQSLGQGLEFLIYFQGNSAPDKSGLPSDRFSAERTGGSVSTLTIQRTQQEDSAVYLCASSLSLEQFFGPGTRLTVL.

This chain connects TRBV6-5 to TRBJ2-4; D not resolved. Trimming cost V 5 bases and J 7 bases, with 12 bases left between them. The CDR3 has 13 amino acids. The V gene's germline CDR1 is MNHEY and CDR2 SVGAGI. As DNA, the CDR3 is TGTGCCAGCAGTGAAGTGCTTTTTAACATTCAGTACTTC. Translated, it gives CASSEVLFNIQYF.

The rearrangement joins TRBV7-8 to TRBJ2-5; D possibly corresponds to TRBD1 (6 bases). The J call may not be correct, given that the DNA end is closer to TRBJ2-7. The CDR3 has 15 amino acids. Germline lookup yields CDR1 SGHVS and CDR2 FQNEAQ. CDR3 nucleotide sequence: TGTGCCAGCAGCGCTCTATTGGACAGCTCCTACGAGCAGTACTTC. It specifies CASSALLDSSYEQYF.

In regard to this clone: Compared with germline, one end of the junction differs, possibly owing to a read error. Different DNA sequences within this sample yield the same CDR3. The V gene is TRBV5-6, the J gene TRBJ2-1; D is perhaps TRBD1 (5 bases). The CDR3 is 13 residues long. Germline CDR1 SGHDT, CDR2 YYEEEE. This CDR3 is CASSSTTGLEQFF. The CDR3 DNA reads as TGCGCCAGCAGCTCGACCACAGGTCTAGAGCAGTTCTTC.

The chain links TRBV30 to TRBJ2-5; 8 bases map to TRBD1. Judging by the DNA end, TRBJ2-7 fits better; the J call may be wrong. The CDR3 runs to 16 residues. Germline assignment: CDR1 GTSNPN and CDR2 SVGIG (reference sequence). The CDR3 DNA follows: TGTGCCTGGAGTCTGTGGCCTCGGGACAGGTCCTACGAGCAGTACTTC. It translates to CAWSLWPRDRSYEQYF.

The rearrangement links TRBV7-8 to TRBJ2-7; TRBD1 aligns across 8 bases. Germline V gives CDR1 SGHVS, CDR2 FQNEAQ. The CDR3 has 17 amino acids. The V segment lost 2 bases and the J segment 4 bases; nucleotides outside the gene matches: 13. The CDR3 region is CASSLRFGRQGSYEQYF. CDR3 in DNA: TGTGCCAGCAGCTTAAGGTTTGGGAGACAGGGGTCTTACGAGCAGTACTTC.

The V call is TRBV30, the J call TRBJ2-3; D not certain. The germline V gene has CDR1 GTSNPN and CDR2 SVGIG (reference sequence). With 2 bases removed from V and 3 bases from J, the gap between germline ends came to 9 bases. There are 13 residues in the CDR3. The CDR3, as DNA: TGTGCCTGGAGTAGGGTATTGACAGATACGCAGTATTTT. Translation gives CAWSRVLTDTQYF.